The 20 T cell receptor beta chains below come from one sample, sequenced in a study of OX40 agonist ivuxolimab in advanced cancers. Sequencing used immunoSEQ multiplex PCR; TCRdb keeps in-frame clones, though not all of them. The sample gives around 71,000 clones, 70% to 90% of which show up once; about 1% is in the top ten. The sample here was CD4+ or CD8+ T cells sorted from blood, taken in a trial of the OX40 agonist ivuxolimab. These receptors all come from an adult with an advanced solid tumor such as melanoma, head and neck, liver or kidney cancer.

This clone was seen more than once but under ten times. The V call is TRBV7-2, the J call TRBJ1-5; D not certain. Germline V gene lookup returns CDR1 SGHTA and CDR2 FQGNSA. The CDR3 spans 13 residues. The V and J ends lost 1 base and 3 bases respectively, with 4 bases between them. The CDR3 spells CASSLETNQPQHF. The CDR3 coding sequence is TGTGCCAGCAGCTTAGAGACCAATCAGCCCCAGCATTTT.

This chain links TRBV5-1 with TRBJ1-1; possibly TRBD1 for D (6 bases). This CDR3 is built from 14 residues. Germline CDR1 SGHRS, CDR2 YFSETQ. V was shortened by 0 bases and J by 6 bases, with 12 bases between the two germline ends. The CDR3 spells CASSLDGGWAEAFF. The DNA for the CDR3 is TGCGCCAGCAGCTTGGACGGGGGCTGGGCTGAAGCTTTCTTT.

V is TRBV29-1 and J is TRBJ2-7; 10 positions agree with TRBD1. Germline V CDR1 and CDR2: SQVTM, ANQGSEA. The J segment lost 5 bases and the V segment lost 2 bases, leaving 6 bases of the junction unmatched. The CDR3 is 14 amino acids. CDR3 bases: TGCAGCGTTGAAAGGGGGACAGGGGCCCACGAGCAGTACTTC. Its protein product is CSVERGTGAHEQYF.

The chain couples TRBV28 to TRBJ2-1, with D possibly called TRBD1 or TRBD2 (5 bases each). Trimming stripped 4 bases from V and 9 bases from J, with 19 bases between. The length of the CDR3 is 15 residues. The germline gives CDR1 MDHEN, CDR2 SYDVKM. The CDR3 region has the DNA TGTGCCAGCAGTTCTCCCGGGACGGCTGTAACTGAGCAGTTCTTC. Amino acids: CASSSPGTAVTEQFF.

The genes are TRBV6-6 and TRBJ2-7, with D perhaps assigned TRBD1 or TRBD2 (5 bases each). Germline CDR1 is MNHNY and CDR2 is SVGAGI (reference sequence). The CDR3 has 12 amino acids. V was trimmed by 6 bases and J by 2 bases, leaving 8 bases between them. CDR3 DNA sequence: TGTGCCAGCAGGGGGGAAACCTACGAGCAGTACTTC. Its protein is CASRGETYEQYF.

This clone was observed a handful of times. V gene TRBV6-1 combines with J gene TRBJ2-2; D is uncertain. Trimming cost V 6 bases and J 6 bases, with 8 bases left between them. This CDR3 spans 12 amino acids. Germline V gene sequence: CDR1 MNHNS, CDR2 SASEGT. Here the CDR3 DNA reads TGTGCCAGCAGAGACTCTCCCGGGGAGCTGTTTTTT. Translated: CASRDSPGELFF.

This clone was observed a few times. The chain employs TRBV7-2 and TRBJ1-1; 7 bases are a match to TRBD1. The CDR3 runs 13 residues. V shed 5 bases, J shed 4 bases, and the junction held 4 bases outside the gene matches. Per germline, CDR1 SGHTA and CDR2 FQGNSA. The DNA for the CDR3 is TGTGCCAGCAGCGCGACAGGGCTCACTGAAGCTTTCTTT. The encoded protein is CASSATGLTEAFF.

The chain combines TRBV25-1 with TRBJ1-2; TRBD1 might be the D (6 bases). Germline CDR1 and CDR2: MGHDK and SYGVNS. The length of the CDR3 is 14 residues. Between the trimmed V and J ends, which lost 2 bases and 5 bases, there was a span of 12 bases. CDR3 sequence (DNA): TGTGCCAGCAGTGAAATAGACAGGACTTATGGCTACACCTTC. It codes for CASSEIDRTYGYTF.

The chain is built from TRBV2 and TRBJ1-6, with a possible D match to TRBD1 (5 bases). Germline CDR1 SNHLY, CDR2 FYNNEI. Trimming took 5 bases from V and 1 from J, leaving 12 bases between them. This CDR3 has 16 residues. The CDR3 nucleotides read TGTGCCAGCAGTTTGGGGGGACTGTCCTATAATTCACCCCTCCACTTT. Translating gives CASSLGGLSYNSPLHF.

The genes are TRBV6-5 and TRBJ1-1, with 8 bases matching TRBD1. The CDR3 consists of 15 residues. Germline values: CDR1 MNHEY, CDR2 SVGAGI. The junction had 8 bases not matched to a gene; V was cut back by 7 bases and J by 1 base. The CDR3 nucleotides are TGTGCCAGCATCGACACAGGGGGAGGGAACACTGAAGCTTTCTTT. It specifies CASIDTGGGNTEAFF.

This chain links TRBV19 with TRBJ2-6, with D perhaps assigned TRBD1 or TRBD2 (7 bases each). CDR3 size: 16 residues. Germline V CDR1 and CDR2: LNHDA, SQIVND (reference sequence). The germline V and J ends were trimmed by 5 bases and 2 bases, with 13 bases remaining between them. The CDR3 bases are TGTGCCAGTAGTCCCCAGGGGGGGGCTGGGGCCAACGTCCTGACTTTC. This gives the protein CASSPQGGAGANVLTF.

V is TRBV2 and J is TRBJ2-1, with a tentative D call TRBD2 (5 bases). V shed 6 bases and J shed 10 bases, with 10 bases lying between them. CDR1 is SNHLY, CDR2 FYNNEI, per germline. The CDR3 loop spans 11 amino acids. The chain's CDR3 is CASRTLDEQFF. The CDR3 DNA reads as TGTGCCAGCAGAACACTAGACGAGCAGTTCTTC.

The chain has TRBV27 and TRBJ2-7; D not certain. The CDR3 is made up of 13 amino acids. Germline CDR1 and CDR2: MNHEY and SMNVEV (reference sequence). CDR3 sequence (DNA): TGTGCTGCTCGGCAGCCGGTCAGATACGAGCAGTACTTC. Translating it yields CAARQPVRYEQYF.

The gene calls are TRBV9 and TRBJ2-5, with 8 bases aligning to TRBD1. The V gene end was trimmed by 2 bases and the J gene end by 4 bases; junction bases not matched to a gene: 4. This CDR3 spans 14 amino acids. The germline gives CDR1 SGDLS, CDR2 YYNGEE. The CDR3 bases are TGTGCCAGCAGCGTGACAGGGGCCCGAGAGACCCAGTACTTC. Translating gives CASSVTGARETQYF.

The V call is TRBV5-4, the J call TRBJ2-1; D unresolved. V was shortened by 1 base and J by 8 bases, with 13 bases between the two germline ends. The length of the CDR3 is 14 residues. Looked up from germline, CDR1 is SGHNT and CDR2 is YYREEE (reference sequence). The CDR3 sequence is CASSLKTPPDEQFF. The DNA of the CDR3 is TGTGCCAGCAGCTTGAAGACACCACCTGATGAGCAGTTCTTC.

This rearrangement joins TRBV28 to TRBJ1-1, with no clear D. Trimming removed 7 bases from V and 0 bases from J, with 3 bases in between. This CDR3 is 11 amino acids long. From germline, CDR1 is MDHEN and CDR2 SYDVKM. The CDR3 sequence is CASILNTEAFF. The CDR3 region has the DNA TGTGCCAGCATCTTGAACACTGAAGCTTTCTTT.

CDR3: CASSLEGPEGQYF. The CDR3 DNA sequence: TGTGCCAGCAGCTTAGAAGGGCCAGAAGGGCAGTACTTC. The chain recombines TRBV7-9 with TRBJ2-7; D uncertain. This CDR3 comprises 13 residues. The germline V gene encodes CDR1 SEHNR and CDR2 FQNEAQ (reference sequence). Trimming took off 1 base at V and 9 bases at J, with 13 bases between the two ends.

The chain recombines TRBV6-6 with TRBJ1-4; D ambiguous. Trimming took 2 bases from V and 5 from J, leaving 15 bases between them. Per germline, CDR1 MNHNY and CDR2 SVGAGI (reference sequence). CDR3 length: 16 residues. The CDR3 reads CASSYARTVRNEKLFF. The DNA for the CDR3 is TGTGCCAGCAGTTACGCCCGCACAGTGAGGAATGAAAAACTGTTTTTT.

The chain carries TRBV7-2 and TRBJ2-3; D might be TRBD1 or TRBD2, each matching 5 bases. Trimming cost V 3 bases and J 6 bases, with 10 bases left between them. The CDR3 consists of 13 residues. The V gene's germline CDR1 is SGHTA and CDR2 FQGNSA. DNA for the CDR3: TGTGCCAGCAGCTTGGGGGAGTGGGATACGCAGTATTTT. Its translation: CASSLGEWDTQYF.

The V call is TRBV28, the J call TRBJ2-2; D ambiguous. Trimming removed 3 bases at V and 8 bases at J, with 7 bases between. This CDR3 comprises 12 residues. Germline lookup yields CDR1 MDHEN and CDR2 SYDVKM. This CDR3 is CASSFQVGELFF. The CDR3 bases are TGTGCCAGCAGTTTTCAAGTGGGGGAGCTGTTTTTT. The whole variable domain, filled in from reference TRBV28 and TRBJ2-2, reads DVKVTQSSRYLVKRTGEKVFLECVQDMDHENMFWYRQDPGLGLRLIYFSYDVKMKEKGDIPEGYSVSREKKERFSLILESASTNQTSMYLCASSFQVGELFFGEGSRLTVL.